This T cell receptor beta chain was documented in a study of shared clonotypes between healthy human individuals. Looking at the study overall: Ranging from 18 to 49 in age, donors were two women and a few men.

Clones were sequenced by immunoSEQ multiplex PCR, and TCRdb holds only the in-frame ones, with some missing. The sample records over a million clones, about 70% being singletons. There are 13 residues in the CDR3. Germline V lookup: CDR1 SGHDT, CDR2 YYEEEE. Trimming removed 3 bases from V and 0 bases from J, with 6 bases in between. The sample holds a few counts of this clone. The origin of this receptor is a man younger than 30 in good health. V gene TRBV5-6 combines with J gene TRBJ1-1; D not resolved. Sequencing was performed on memory CD4+ T cells sorted from blood. Subset described: CD45RA-negative fraction. The CDR3 DNA reads as TGTGCCAGCAGCTGGACGGTGAACACTGAAGCTTTCTTT. Amino acid sequence: CASSWTVNTEAFF.